The rows below give T cell receptor beta chains drawn from one sample of a study of Graves' ophthalmopathy and Graves' hyperthyroidism. TCRdb reprocessed the multiplex PCR reads via MiXCR and lists one record per CDR3 protein. Of 620,000 or so distinct CDR3 sequences in the sample, about a fifth were seen once. Sequencing was carried out using peripheral blood. These receptors originate from a young woman with stable Graves' hyperthyroidism. Some clones in this sample may be carry-over from other donors' samples. Each CDR3 is given with its conserved first and last residue. The D gene is left open where the match is weak. The size entry is marked missing in some rows and otherwise reads once, few, many or a size class.

clone size	V gene	J gene	D gene	CDR3 protein	CDR3 DNA
many	TRBV19	TRBJ2-2	TRBD1	CASSNNRGLVGELFF	TGTGCCAGTAGTAACAACAGGGGGCTCGTCGGGGAGCTGTTTTTT
many	TRBV15	TRBJ1-1	-	CATSTQEDTEAFF	TGTGCCACCAGCACACAGGAGGACACTGAAGCTTTCTTT
-	TRBV7-9	TRBJ2-7	-	CASSRPGQLSYEQYF	TGTGCCAGCAGCCGCCCCGGACAGCTCTCCTACGAGCAGTACTTC
many	TRBV15	TRBJ2-5	-	CATNPRGPGTKETQYF	TGTGCCACCAACCCGCGGGGGCCGGGTACCAAAGAGACCCAGTACTTC
-	TRBV28	TRBJ2-7	TRBD2	CASSFDREGSYEQYF	TGTGCCAGCAGTTTCGATCGGGAGGGCTCCTACGAGCAGTACTTC
many	TRBV6-5	TRBJ1-2	TRBD1	CASRRDSQDYGYTF	TGTGCCAGCAGGCGGGACAGCCAGGACTATGGCTACACCTTC
few	TRBV3-1	TRBJ1-1	-	CASSQETVFEAFF	TGTGCCAGCAGCCAAGAAACAGTCTTTGAAGCTTTCTTT
many	TRBV6-1	TRBJ1-1	-	CASRVGSVSVNTEAFF	TGTGCCAGCAGAGTCGGGTCCGTAAGTGTGAACACTGAAGCTTTCTTT
-	TRBV30	TRBJ1-1	-	CAWSVTPSAFF	TGTGCCTGGAGTGTAACCCCAAGTGCTTTCTTT
-	TRBV27	TRBJ2-3	-	CASSPHRDRTDTQYF	TGTGCCAGCAGTCCCCACAGGGATAGGACAGATACGCAGTATTTT
many	TRBV12-5	TRBJ1-5	-	CASGSNGDRPQHF	TGTGCTAGTGGTTCGAATGGCGATCGGCCCCAGCATTTT
few	TRBV20-1	TRBJ1-3	TRBD1	CSARDRGLKGGIYF	TGCAGTGCCCGAGACAGGGGGCTTAAGGGAGGCATATATTTT
many	TRBV6-5	TRBJ2-2	TRBD1	CASSFRQGAVGELFF	TGTGCCAGCAGTTTTCGACAGGGGGCCGTGGGGGAGCTGTTTTTT
many	TRBV5-1	TRBJ1-5	-	CASSLSAGSNQPQHF	TGCGCCAGCAGCTTGTCCGCAGGGAGCAATCAGCCCCAGCATTTT
many	TRBV7-9	TRBJ1-1	-	CASNLASTEAFF	TGTGCCAGCAACCTTGCTAGCACTGAAGCTTTCTTT
many	TRBV7-6	TRBJ1-2	TRBD1	CASSLAPSGTGGYGYTF	TGTGCCAGCAGCTTAGCCCCGTCCGGGACAGGGGGCTATGGCTACACCTTC
many	TRBV12-3/TRBV12-4	TRBJ1-5	-	CASSLADTGSAQPQHF	TGTGCCAGCAGTTTAGCCGACACAGGGTCTGCTCAGCCCCAGCATTTT
many	TRBV19	TRBJ1-6	-	CASSTYYPGSPLHF	TGTGCCAGTAGTACTTATTACCCCGGTTCACCCCTCCACTTT
many	TRBV28	TRBJ1-5	TRBD1	CASSLLPYIGQGWSQPQHF	TGTGCCAGCAGTTTATTACCCTATATTGGACAGGGATGGTCTCAGCCCCAGCATTTT
-	TRBV11-2	TRBJ2-7	-	CASSLEGQVAYEQYF	TGTGCCAGCAGCTTAGAAGGCCAGGTTGCCTACGAGCAGTACTTC
many	TRBV6-1	TRBJ1-1	-	CASSEERGGEAFF	TGTGCCAGCAGTGAAGAAAGGGGGGGTGAAGCTTTCTTT
many	TRBV5-1	TRBJ2-7	TRBD1	CASGTGELLYEQYF	TGCGCCAGCGGGACAGGGGAACTTCTCTACGAGCAGTACTTC
many	TRBV7-2	TRBJ2-7	-	CASSRQAIYEQYF	TGTGCCAGCAGCCGACAGGCTATTTACGAGCAGTACTTC
many	TRBV6-5	TRBJ2-7	TRBD2	CASTKLGGIDEQYF	TGTGCCAGCACGAAACTCGGGGGGATCGACGAGCAGTACTTC
many	TRBV29-1	TRBJ2-7	-	CSVAENREGYEQYF	TGCAGCGTCGCGGAAAACAGGGAGGGATACGAGCAGTACTTC
-	TRBV7-2	TRBJ2-7	TRBD1	CASSLAGQGQPYEQYF	TGTGCCAGCAGCTTAGCCGGACAGGGGCAGCCCTACGAGCAGTACTTC
many	TRBV5-1	TRBJ1-1	-	CASSLRMDSMNTEAFF	TGCGCCAGCAGCTTGAGGATGGACAGCATGAACACTGAAGCTTTCTTT
many	TRBV12-3/TRBV12-4	TRBJ2-2	-	CASSRQASVSTGELFF	TGTGCCAGCAGTAGACAGGCCAGCGTTAGCACCGGGGAGCTGTTTTTT
many	TRBV7-9	TRBJ2-7	-	CASTTTGDYEQYF	TGTGCCAGCACCACGACAGGAGACTACGAGCAGTACTTC
-	TRBV19	TRBJ1-6	-	CASSIIYGESSYNSPLHF	TGTGCCAGTAGTATTATCTATGGCGAGTCGTCTTATAATTCACCCCTCCACTTT
once	TRBV25-1	TRBJ2-5	-	CASSDPGVAETQYF	TGTGCCAGCAGTGATCCAGGGGTTGCGGAGACCCAGTACTTC
-	TRBV29-1	TRBJ2-5	TRBD1	CSATGTEETQYF	TGCAGCGCTACCGGGACAGAAGAGACCCAGTACTTC